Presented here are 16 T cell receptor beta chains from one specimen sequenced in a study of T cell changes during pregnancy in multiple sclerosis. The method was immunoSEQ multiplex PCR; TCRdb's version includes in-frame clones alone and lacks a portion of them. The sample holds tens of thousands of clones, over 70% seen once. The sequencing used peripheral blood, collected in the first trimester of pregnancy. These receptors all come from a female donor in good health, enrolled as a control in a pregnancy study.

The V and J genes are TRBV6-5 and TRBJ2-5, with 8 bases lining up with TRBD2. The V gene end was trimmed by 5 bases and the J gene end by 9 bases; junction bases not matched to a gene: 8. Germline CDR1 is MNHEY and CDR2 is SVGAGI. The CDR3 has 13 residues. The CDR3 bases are TGTGCCAGCAGTCTAAGCGGGAGCCTGGCCCAGTACTTC. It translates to CASSLSGSLAQYF.

CDR3 in DNA: TGTGCCAGCAGCCTGACTATCTCCCTCGTGGGCGAGCAGTACTTC. Translating it yields CASSLTISLVGEQYF. V is TRBV27 and J is TRBJ2-7; TRBD2 is a possible D gene (5 bases). V was clipped by 6 bases and J by 6 bases, with 21 bases between them. The CDR3 consists of 15 residues. The germline gives CDR1 MNHEY, CDR2 SMNVEV (reference sequence).

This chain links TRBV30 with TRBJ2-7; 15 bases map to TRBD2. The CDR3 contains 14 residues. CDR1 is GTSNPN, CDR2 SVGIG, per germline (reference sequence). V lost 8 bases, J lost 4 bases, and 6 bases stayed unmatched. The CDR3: CALGLAGGQYEQYF. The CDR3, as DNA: TGTGCCCTCGGACTAGCGGGAGGGCAGTACGAGCAGTACTTC.

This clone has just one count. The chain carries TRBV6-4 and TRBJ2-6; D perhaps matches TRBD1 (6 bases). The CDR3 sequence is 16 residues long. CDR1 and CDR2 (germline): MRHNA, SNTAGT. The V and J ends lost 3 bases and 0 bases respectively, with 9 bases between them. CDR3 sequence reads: CASSESDSSGANVLTF. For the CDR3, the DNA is TGTGCCAGCAGTGAATCGGACAGCTCTGGGGCCAACGTCCTGACTTTC.

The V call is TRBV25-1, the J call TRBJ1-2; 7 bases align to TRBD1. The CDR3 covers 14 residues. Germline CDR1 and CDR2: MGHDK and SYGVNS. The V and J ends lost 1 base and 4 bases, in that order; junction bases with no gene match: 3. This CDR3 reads CASSELGQTYGYTF. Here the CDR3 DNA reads TGTGCCAGCAGTGAATTGGGACAGACCTATGGCTACACCTTC.

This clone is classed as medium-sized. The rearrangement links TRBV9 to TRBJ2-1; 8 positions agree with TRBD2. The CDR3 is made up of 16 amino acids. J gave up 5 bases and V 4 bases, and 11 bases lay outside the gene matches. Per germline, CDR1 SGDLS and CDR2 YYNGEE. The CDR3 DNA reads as TGTGCCAGCAGCATTACCCTCCAGCGGGGGAACAATGAGCAGTTCTTC. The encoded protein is CASSITLQRGNNEQFF. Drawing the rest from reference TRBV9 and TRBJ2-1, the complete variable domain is DSGVTQTPKHLITATGQRVTLRCSPRSGDLSVYWYQQSLDQGLQFLIQYYNGEERAKGNILERFSAQQFPDLHSELNLSSLELGDSALYFCASSITLQRGNNEQFFGPGTRLTVL.

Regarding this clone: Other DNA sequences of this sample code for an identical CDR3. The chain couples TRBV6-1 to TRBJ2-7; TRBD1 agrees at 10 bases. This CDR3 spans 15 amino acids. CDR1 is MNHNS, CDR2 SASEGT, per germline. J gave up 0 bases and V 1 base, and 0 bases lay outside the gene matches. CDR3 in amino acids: CASSEGTGGSYEQYF. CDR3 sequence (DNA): TGTGCCAGCAGTGAAGGGACAGGGGGCTCCTACGAGCAGTACTTC.

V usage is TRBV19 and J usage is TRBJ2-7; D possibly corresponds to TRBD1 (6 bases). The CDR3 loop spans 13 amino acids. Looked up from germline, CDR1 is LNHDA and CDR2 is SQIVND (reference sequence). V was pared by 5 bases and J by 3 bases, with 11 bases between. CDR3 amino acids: CASSQVRGYEQYF. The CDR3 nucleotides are TGTGCCAGTAGTCAGGTCAGGGGCTACGAGCAGTACTTC. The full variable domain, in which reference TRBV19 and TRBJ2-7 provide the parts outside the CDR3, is DGGITQSPKYLFRKEGQNVTLSCEQNLNHDAMYWYRQDPGQGLRLIYYSQIVNDFQKGDIAEGYSVSREKKESFPLTVTSAQKNPTAFYLCASSQVRGYEQYFGPGTRLTVT.

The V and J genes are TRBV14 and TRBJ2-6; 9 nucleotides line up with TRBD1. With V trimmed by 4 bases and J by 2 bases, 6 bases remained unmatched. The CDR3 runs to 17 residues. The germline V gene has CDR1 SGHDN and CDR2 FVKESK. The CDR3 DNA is TGTGCCAGCAGCCGGGGACAGGGAGTCACTGGGGCCAACGTCCTGACTTTC. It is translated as CASSRGQGVTGANVLTF.

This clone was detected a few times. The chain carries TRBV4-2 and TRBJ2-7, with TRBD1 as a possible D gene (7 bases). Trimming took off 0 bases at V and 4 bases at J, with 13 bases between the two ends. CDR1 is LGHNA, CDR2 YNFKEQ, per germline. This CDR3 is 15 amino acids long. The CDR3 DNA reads TGTGCCAGCAGCCAAGAGGAGGGGGCCCATTACGAGCAGTACTTC. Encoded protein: CASSQEEGAHYEQYF.

The CDR3 region is CASSQFEGLDTEAFF. The CDR3 DNA reads TGTGCCAGCAGCCAATTCGAGGGTCTGGACACTGAAGCTTTCTTT. J is TRBJ1-1 and V is TRBV14; D is uncertain. This CDR3 is built from 15 residues. Trimming cost V 2 bases and J 3 bases, with 13 bases left between them. CDR1 is SGHDN and CDR2 is FVKESK in the germline V gene. The whole variable domain, filled in from reference TRBV14 and TRBJ1-1, reads EAGVTQFPSHSVIEKGQTVTLRCDPISGHDNLYWYRRVMGKEIKFLLHFVKESKQDESGMPNNRFLAERTGGTYSTLKVQPAELEDSGVYFCASSQFEGLDTEAFFGQGTRLTVV.

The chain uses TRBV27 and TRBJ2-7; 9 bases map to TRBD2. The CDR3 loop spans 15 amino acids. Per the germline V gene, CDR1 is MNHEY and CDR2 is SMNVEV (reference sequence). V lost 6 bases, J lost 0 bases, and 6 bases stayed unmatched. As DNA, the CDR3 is TGTGCCAGCAGCCCAGGCGGGAGGGCCTCCTACGAGCAGTACTTC. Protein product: CASSPGGRASYEQYF.

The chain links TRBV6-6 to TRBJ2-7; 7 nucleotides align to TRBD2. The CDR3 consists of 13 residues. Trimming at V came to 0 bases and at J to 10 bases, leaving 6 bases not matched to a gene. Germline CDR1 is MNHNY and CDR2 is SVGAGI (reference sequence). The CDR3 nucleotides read TGTGCCAGCAGTTACTCGTCAGAGGGACTACAGTACTTC. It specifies CASSYSSEGLQYF.

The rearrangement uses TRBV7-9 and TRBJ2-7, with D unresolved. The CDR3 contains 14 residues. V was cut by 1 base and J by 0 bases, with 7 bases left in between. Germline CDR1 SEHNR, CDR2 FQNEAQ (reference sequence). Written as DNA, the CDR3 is TGTGCCAGCAGCTTAGGACATTCCTCCTACGAGCAGTACTTC. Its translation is CASSLGHSSYEQYF.

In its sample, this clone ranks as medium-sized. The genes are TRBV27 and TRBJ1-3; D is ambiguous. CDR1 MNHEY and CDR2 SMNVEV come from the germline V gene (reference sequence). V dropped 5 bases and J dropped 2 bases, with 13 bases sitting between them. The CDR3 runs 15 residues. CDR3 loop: CASSTTPYPGNTIYF. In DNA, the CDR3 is TGTGCCAGCAGTACAACCCCGTACCCTGGAAACACCATATATTTT.

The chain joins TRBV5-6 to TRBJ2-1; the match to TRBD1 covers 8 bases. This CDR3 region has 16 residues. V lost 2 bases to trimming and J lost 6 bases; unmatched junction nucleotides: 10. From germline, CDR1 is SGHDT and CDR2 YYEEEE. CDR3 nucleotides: TGTGCCAGCAGCTTTCGACAGGGGAGTAAGGCCAATGAGCAGTTCTTC. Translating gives CASSFRQGSKANEQFF.